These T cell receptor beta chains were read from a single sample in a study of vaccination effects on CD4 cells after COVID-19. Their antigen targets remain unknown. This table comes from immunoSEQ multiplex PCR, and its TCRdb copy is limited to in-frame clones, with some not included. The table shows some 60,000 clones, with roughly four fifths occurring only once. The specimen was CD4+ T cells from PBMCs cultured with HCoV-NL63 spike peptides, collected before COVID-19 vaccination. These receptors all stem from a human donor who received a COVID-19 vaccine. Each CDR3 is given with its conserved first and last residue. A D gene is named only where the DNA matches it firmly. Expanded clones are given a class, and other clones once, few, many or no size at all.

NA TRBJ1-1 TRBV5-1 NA CASSFEGQGTEAFF TGCGCCAGCAGCTTTGAGGGACAAGGCACTGAAGCTTTCTTT
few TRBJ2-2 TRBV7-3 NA CASSLTGAGELFF TGTGCCAGCAGCTTAACAGGGGCCGGGGAGCTGTTTTTT
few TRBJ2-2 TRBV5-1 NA CASSLVQGFTGELFF TGCGCCAGCAGCTTGGTACAGGGCTTCACCGGGGAGCTGTTTTTT
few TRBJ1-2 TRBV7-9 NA CASSSTILQVDTF TGTGCCAGCAGCTCGACCATACTCCAGGTGGACACCTTC
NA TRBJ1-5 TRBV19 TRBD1 CASSTGQGNQPQHF TGTGCCAGTAGTACGGGACAGGGGAATCAGCCCCAGCATTTT
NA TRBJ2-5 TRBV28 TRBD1 CASSSGTGVRETQYF TGTGCCAGCAGTTCTGGGACAGGGGTTCGAGAGACCCAGTACTTC
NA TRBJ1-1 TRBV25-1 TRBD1 CASRTGQNTEAFF TGTGCCAGCAGGACAGGGCAGAACACTGAAGCTTTCTTT
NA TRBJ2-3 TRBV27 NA CASSPRGVRRVNTDTQYF TGTGCCAGCAGCCCAAGGGGGGTTCGGAGGGTTAACACAGATACGCAGTATTTT
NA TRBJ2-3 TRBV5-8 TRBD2 CASPGGGTPSRYF TGTGCCAGCCCGGGCGGGGGTACCCCCAGCAGGTATTTT
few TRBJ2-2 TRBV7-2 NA CASSLGQSTGELFF TGTGCCAGCAGCTTAGGGCAGTCCACCGGGGAGCTGTTTTTT
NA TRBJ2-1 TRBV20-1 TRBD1 CSASRDRADNEQFF TGCAGTGCTAGTAGGGACAGGGCTGACAATGAGCAGTTCTTC
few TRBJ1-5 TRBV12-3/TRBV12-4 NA CASSFRFSQPQHF TGTGCCAGCAGTTTTCGGTTTAGTCAGCCCCAGCATTTT
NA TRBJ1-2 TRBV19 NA CASSTGGTNYGYTF TGTGCCAGTAGTACAGGCGGCACTAACTATGGCTACACCTTC
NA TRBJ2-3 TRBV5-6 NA CASMTRRATDTQYF TGTGCCAGTATGACGCGAAGGGCAACAGATACGCAGTATTTT
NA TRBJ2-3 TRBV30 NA CAWRGWGRADTQYF TGTGCCTGGAGGGGTTGGGGTAGGGCAGATACGCAGTATTTT
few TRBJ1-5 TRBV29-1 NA CSVVTAASEPQHF TGCAGCGTTGTCACGGCTGCCTCGGAGCCCCAGCATTTT
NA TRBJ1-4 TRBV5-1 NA CASSLDSRNEKLFF TGCGCCAGCAGCTTGGACAGTCGTAATGAAAAACTGTTTTTT
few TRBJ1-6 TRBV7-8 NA CASSLVWGESPLHF TGTGCCAGCAGCTTAGTTTGGGGAGAATCACCCCTCCACTTT
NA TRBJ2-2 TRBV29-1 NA CSVVAGSTGELFF TGCAGCGTTGTGGCAGGGAGCACCGGGGAGCTGTTTTTT
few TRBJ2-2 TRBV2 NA CASSRSPANTGELFF TGTGCCAGCAGCCGATCCCCAGCGAACACCGGGGAGCTGTTTTTT
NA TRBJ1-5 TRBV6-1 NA CASSDYRGNQPQHF TGTGCCAGCAGTGATTACAGGGGCAATCAGCCCCAGCATTTT
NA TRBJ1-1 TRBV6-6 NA CASSRLPGSQDEAFF TGTGCCAGCAGCCGCCTTCCAGGGTCTCAGGATGAAGCTTTCTTT
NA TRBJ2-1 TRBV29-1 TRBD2 CSVRGLAGPYNEQFF TGCAGCGTTAGGGGACTAGCGGGGCCCTACAATGAGCAGTTCTTC
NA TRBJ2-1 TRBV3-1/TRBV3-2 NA CASSPRGQNNEQFF TGTGCCAGCAGCCCGAGGGGTCAGAACAATGAGCAGTTCTTC
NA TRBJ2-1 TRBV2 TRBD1 CASSDPRQGLGYNEQFF TGTGCCAGCAGTGATCCTAGACAGGGTCTCGGGTACAATGAGCAGTTCTTC
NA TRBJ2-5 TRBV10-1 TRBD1 CASSGDSQETQYF TGCGCCAGCAGTGGGGACAGCCAAGAGACCCAGTACTTC
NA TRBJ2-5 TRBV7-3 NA CASSLMPTGGLQETQYF TGTGCCAGCAGCTTAATGCCGACTGGAGGGTTGCAAGAGACCCAGTACTTC
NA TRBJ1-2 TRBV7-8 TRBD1 CASSSGTGARGYTF TGTGCCAGCAGCTCGGGGACAGGCGCCCGGGGCTACACCTTC
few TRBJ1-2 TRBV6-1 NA CASSERWWGHQKEGYTF TGTGCCAGCAGTGAAAGGTGGTGGGGACACCAAAAGGAGGGCTACACCTTC
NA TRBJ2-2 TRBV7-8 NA CASSSLSGTVDKLHTGELFF TGTGCCAGCAGCTCCTTAAGTGGTACAGTGGACAAGTTGCACACCGGGGAGCTGTTTTTT
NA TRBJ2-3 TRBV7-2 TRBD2 CASSLRGGRGLGTDTQYF TGTGCCAGCAGCCTTCGGGGGGGCCGGGGCCTCGGCACAGATACGCAGTATTTT
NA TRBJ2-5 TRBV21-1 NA CASSKGLGGREETQYF TGTGCCAGCAGCAAAGGGTTGGGTGGTAGGGAGGAGACCCAGTACTTC
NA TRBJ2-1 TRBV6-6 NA CASSSVGSSYNEQFF TGTGCCAGCAGTTCGGTCGGGAGCTCCTACAATGAGCAGTTCTTC
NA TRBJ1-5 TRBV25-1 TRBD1 CASSQGSGQPQHF TGTGCCAGCTCACAGGGGTCGGGTCAGCCCCAGCATTTT
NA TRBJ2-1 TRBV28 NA CASSSGRRGVYNEQFF TGTGCCAGCAGTTCCGGAAGACGGGGAGTATACAATGAGCAGTTCTTC
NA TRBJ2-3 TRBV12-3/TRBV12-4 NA CASSFTLADTQYF TGTGCCAGCAGCTTCACACTGGCAGATACGCAGTATTTT
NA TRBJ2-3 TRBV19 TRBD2 CASSNGGAESDTQYF TGTGCCAGTAGCAACGGGGGGGCCGAGTCGGATACGCAGTATTTT
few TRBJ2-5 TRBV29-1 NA CSVGPQETQYF TGCAGCGTTGGCCCTCAGGAGACCCAGTACTTC
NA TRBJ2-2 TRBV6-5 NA CATTRGGPNTGELFF TGTGCCACCACTAGGGGGGGGCCGAACACCGGGGAGCTGTTTTTT
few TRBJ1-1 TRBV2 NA CASRLRHPKQIRNTEAFF TGTGCCAGCAGACTAAGACACCCGAAACAGATTAGGAACACTGAAGCTTTCTTT
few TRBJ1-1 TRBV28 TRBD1 CASSLGGAGGTEAFF TGTGCCAGCAGTTTAGGCGGGGCAGGGGGCACTGAAGCTTTCTTT
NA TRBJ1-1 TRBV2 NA CASSEAVNTEAFF TGTGCCAGCAGTGAGGCAGTGAACACTGAAGCTTTCTTT
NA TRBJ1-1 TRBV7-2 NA CASSSPGMNTEAFF TGTGCCAGCAGCTCCCCGGGGATGAACACTGAAGCTTTCTTT
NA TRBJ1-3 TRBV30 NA CAWTSKESSGNTIYF TGTGCCTGGACCTCAAAAGAGAGCTCTGGAAACACCATATATTTT